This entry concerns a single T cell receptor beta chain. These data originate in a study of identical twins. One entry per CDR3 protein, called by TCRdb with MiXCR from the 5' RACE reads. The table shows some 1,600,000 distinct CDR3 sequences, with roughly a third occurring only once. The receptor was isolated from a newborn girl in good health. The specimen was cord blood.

This CDR3 reads CASTPRWQETQYF. DNA of the CDR3: TGTGCCAGCACCCCAAGGTGGCAAGAGACCCAGTACTTC. The chain employs TRBV25-1 and TRBJ2-5; D is undetermined. From germline, CDR1 is MGHDK and CDR2 SYGVNS. Between the trimmed V and J ends, which lost 7 bases and 2 bases, there was a span of 11 bases. The CDR3 has 13 residues.